In this sample, the clone carrying this TCR beta chain turned up many times. Its matching antigen is unknown. The data stem from a study of T cells in Graves' hyperthyroidism and ophthalmopathy. Across the study: The authors collected peripheral blood at initial diagnosis, before any treatment.

The study based diagnoses on clinical symptoms, serum thyroxine and TRAb, thyroid ultrasound and orbital computed tomography. With 4 bases removed from V and 6 bases from J, the gap between germline ends came to 26 bases. Germline assignment: CDR1 SGHRS and CDR2 YFSETQ. This CDR3 comprises 18 residues. RNA transcripts yielded amplified TCR beta CDR3 regions. With the HTBI primer set, the TCR CDR3 went through a first round of RT-PCR. TCRdb ran MiXCR on the multiplex PCR reads and lists one entry per CDR3 protein. The sample consists of 400,000 or so distinct CDR3 sequences, over 11% of them appearing once. General study findings and limits: Clonotypes that were expanded in thyroid above 0.001 mostly appeared in blood too.

The chain joins TRBV5-1 to TRBJ2-1, with D uncertain. The receptor comes from a middle-aged man with Graves' ophthalmopathy. Material for sequencing was blood. The CDR3 reads CASSPGRSGLGHVNEQFF. The DNA for the CDR3 is TGCGCCAGCAGCCCGGGTAGGTCGGGCCTAGGTCACGTCAATGAGCAGTTCTTC. Full variable domain (missing parts from reference TRBV5-1 and TRBJ2-1): KAGVTQTPRYLIKTRGQQVTLSCSPISGHRSVSWYQQTPGQGLQFLFEYFSETQRNKGNFPGRFSGRQFSNSRSEMNVSTLELGDSALYLCASSPGRSGLGHVNEQFFGPGTRLTVL.